The source of this T cell receptor beta chain is a study of regulatory T cells in long-lasting Graves disease. The CDR3 is 16 residues long. Germline V lookup: CDR1 ENHRY, CDR2 SYGVKD. V lost 10 bases and J lost 0, with 16 bases in between. Specified time point: persistent/refractory GD, antithyroid drugs over 5 years with positive TRAb. The TCR library was made from RNA that had been extracted from PBMCs in TRIzol. This clonotype has only a few counts. With iRepertoire HTBI primers and Arm-PCR of CDR3 regions, TCR beta libraries were built. TCRdb ran MiXCR on the multiplex PCR reads and lists one entry per CDR3 protein. The sample contains 300,000 to 400,000 distinct CDR3 sequences, roughly a fifth of which appear only once.

This receptor was taken from a female donor with Graves disease. This specimen consisted of peripheral blood mononuclear cells (PBMCs), obtained when the disease was refractory, from a patient treated with antithyroid drugs. The chain uses TRBV10-3 and TRBJ2-6; D is perhaps TRBD1 or TRBD2 (5 bases each). CDR3 sequence: CASWDPKSSGANVLTF. CDR3 DNA sequence: TGTGCCAGTTGGGACCCCAAGAGCTCTGGGGCCAACGTCCTGACTTTC.